This TCR beta chain is from a study of blood T cell repertoires in COVID-19. At the level of the study: There were acute and convalescent COVID-19 samples, and they came from the United States, Italy and Spain.

Patients at the Seattle site were enrolled during active infection and followed longitudinally. Germline V gene sequence: CDR1 SGHAT, CDR2 FQNNGV. V dropped 1 base and J dropped 4; count of bases not matched to a gene: 0. CDR3 length: 13 amino acids. Clones were read by immunoSEQ multiplex PCR, and TCRdb kept only the in-frame ones, dropping some. In the table there are fewer than 350,000 clones, roughly 89% of which are singletons. The material sequenced was peripheral blood. This sequence joins TRBV11-2 and TRBJ2-7; 8 nucleotides line up with TRBD1. The clonotype originates from a man aged 30 to 45 with COVID-19, enrolled during active disease. This CDR3 is CASSLGDRYEQYF. The CDR3 bases are TGTGCCAGCAGCTTAGGGGACAGGTACGAGCAGTACTTC.